Shown below are 32 T cell receptor beta chains from a single sample sequenced in a study of early stage breast cancer tumors. Some clones are missing from TCRdb's copy, which holds only in-frame ones; the method was immunoSEQ multiplex PCR. The table records about 41,000 clones, about 78% of them present only once. The specimen sequenced was blood. The receptors shown here come from a person between 45 and 65 years old with breast cancer.

The rearrangement links TRBV15 to TRBJ1-1; 9 bases line up with TRBD1. J gave up 1 base and V 2 bases, and 2 bases lay outside the gene matches. CDR1 LNHNV and CDR2 YYDKDF come from the germline V gene (reference sequence). This CDR3 has 15 residues. The CDR3 DNA reads as TGTGCCACCAGCAGATCGGACAGGGGGAACACTGAAGCTTTCTTT. It translates to CATSRSDRGNTEAFF.

V usage is TRBV6-1 and J usage is TRBJ1-3; D not certain. The germline V and J ends were trimmed by 6 bases and 4 bases, with 10 bases remaining between them. This CDR3 region has 13 residues. Germline CDR1 reads MNHNS; CDR2 reads SASEGT. DNA of the CDR3: TGTGCCAGCAGCGAGGAGAAAGGAAACACCATATATTTT. This gives the protein CASSEEKGNTIYF.

Only a few counts were recorded for this clone. CDR3 nucleotide sequence: TGTGCCAGCATGGTTGGGGGCGCAGGGTCGGCTTTCTTT. Protein product: CASMVGGAGSAFF. The V gene is TRBV2, the J gene TRBJ1-1, with a weak D call TRBD1 (6 bases). V shed 7 bases and J shed 11 bases, with 20 bases lying between them. CDR1 and CDR2 from the germline V gene are SNHLY and FYNNEI. The length of the CDR3 is 13 residues.

This clone turned up a few times. The V gene is TRBV19, the J gene TRBJ2-7, with D tentatively TRBD2 (6 bases). The CDR3 is 15 amino acids. In germline, CDR1 is LNHDA, CDR2 SQIVND (reference sequence). V was clipped by 5 bases and J by 0 bases, with 14 bases between them. The CDR3 DNA is TGTGCCAGTAGTTCCGTAGCGGAACCCTCCTACGAGCAGTACTTC. Translating it yields CASSSVAEPSYEQYF.

CDR3 region: CATSRGGTVSSYEQYF. DNA of the CDR3: TGTGCCACCAGCAGAGGTGGGACAGTGAGCTCCTACGAGCAGTACTTC. The chain couples TRBV15 to TRBJ2-7; 7 nucleotides match TRBD1. Germline-derived CDR1 and CDR2 are LNHNV and YYDKDF (reference sequence). This CDR3 comprises 16 residues. V shed 1 base and J 0 bases; nucleotides not matched to a gene: 6.

This chain connects TRBV5-1 to TRBJ2-7; unclear D gene. Germline CDR1 is SGHRS and CDR2 is YFSETQ. The ends were cut back, 6 bases at V and 7 bases at J, with 17 bases in the middle. The CDR3 is 13 amino acids. CDR3 DNA sequence: TGCGCCAGCACCCTCGACGAGGTTGGGGAGCAGTACTTC. This codes for CASTLDEVGEQYF.

This chain connects TRBV5-6 to TRBJ2-3; a possible D gene is TRBD1 (6 bases). V was pared by 2 bases and J by 1 base, with 11 bases between. The germline V gene has CDR1 SGHDT and CDR2 YYEEEE. There are 15 residues in the CDR3. Here the CDR3 reads CASSFQGTGTDTQYF. CDR3 nucleotides: TGTGCCAGCAGCTTCCAGGGGACGGGCACAGATACGCAGTATTTT.

The chain links TRBV5-4 to TRBJ1-1; no clear D gene. This CDR3 has 13 amino acids. Trimming took off 4 bases at V and 3 bases at J, with 10 bases between the two ends. Germline V gene lookup returns CDR1 SGHNT and CDR2 YYREEE (reference sequence). CDR3 nucleotides: TGTGCCAGCAGCGATAACCGGGACACTGAAGCTTTCTTT. Amino acids: CASSDNRDTEAFF.

The chain employs TRBV5-3 and TRBJ2-7; 7 nucleotides agree with TRBD2. TRBV5-3 qualifies as an ORF whose function is uncertain. The CDR3 spans 16 residues. The V and J ends lost 3 bases and 6 bases, in that order; junction bases with no gene match: 15. The CDR3, as DNA: TGTGCCAGAAGCTCAATGCTACCGGGGCCGGGGGGCGAGCAGTACGTC. It translates to CARSSMLPGPGGEQYV.

V usage is TRBV14 and J usage is TRBJ2-1; D is unclear. The CDR3 loop spans 17 amino acids. V gave up 0 bases and J gave up 0 bases, with 12 bases separating them. Germline V gene sequence: CDR1 SGHDN, CDR2 FVKESK. CDR3 bases: TGTGCCAGCAGCCAAGATCTGGCAGGAAGCTCCTACAATGAGCAGTTCTTC. Translating gives CASSQDLAGSSYNEQFF.

This sequence joins TRBV9 and TRBJ2-2; TRBD2 might be the D (6 bases). Germline loops: CDR1 SGDLS, CDR2 YYNGEE. V lost 0 bases to trimming and J lost 6 bases, with 9 bases between them. There are 14 residues in the CDR3. Here the CDR3 DNA reads TGTGCCAGCAGCGTAGGGACGGGAGCCGGGGAGCTGTTTTTT. Encoded protein: CASSVGTGAGELFF.

This sequence joins TRBV7-9 and TRBJ2-5; D is uncertain. CDR1 is SEHNR and CDR2 is FQNEAQ in the germline V gene (reference sequence). The CDR3 extends over 13 amino acids. V lost 1 base and J lost 6, with 9 bases in between. CDR3 loop: CASSLVGSKTQYF. In DNA form, the CDR3 reads TGTGCCAGCAGCTTAGTCGGTTCTAAGACCCAGTACTTC.

The chain couples TRBV25-1 to TRBJ2-1; 8 bases are shared with TRBD2. The V and J ends lost 4 bases and 7 bases, in that order; junction bases with no gene match: 6. This CDR3 is built from 14 residues. The germline V gene encodes CDR1 MGHDK and CDR2 SYGVNS. CDR3 in DNA: TGTGCCAGCAGTGTCCGGGGGGGCCGGAATGAGCAGTTCTTC. Translation gives CASSVRGGRNEQFF.

The rearrangement uses TRBV5-4 and TRBJ2-3, with 10 nucleotides matching TRBD2. This CDR3 spans 17 amino acids. Germline V gives CDR1 SGHNT, CDR2 YYREEE (reference sequence). Germline trimming cut 0 bases from V and 4 bases from J; bases unmatched to any gene: 8. CDR3 bases: TGTGCCAGCAGCTTGGATTATGGGCTAGCGGGAGCAGATACGCAGTATTTT. It codes for CASSLDYGLAGADTQYF.

This clone was observed a few times. V usage is TRBV6-5 and J usage is TRBJ1-2; 8 nucleotides line up with TRBD1. This CDR3 is 12 amino acids long. The junction had 7 bases not matched to a gene; V was cut back by 8 bases and J by 8 bases. Germline CDR1 and CDR2: MNHEY and SVGAGI. The CDR3 reads CASGTGLRGYTF. CDR3 DNA sequence: TGTGCCAGCGGGACAGGTCTTCGGGGCTACACCTTC.

The J gene is TRBJ1-3, the V gene TRBV7-9; D is undetermined. Trimming left V 4 bases short and J 0 bases short, with 10 bases between. The CDR3 contains 15 residues. Germline V CDR1 and CDR2: SEHNR, FQNEAQ (reference sequence). The CDR3 coding sequence is TGTGCCAGCAGCTATGCCGGGAGCTCTGGAAACACCATATATTTT. Amino acids: CASSYAGSSGNTIYF.

This chain links TRBV11-3 with TRBJ2-7; 11 bases agree with TRBD2. Trimming took 5 bases from V and 2 from J; bases not matched to a gene: 5. This CDR3 has 15 residues. Germline V gives CDR1 SGHNT, CDR2 YENEEA. The chain's CDR3 is CASSARLAGTYEQYF. The DNA of the CDR3 is TGTGCCAGCAGCGCCCGACTAGCGGGGACCTACGAGCAGTACTTC.

The chain carries TRBV29-1 and TRBJ2-7, with D possibly TRBD1 on 5 matching bases. This CDR3 comprises 12 residues. Trimming took 5 bases from V and 2 from J, leaving 10 bases between them. The germline V gene has CDR1 SQVTM and CDR2 ANQGSEA. This CDR3 is CSVSPTAYEQYF. The CDR3 DNA sequence: TGCAGCGTTAGTCCGACAGCCTACGAGCAGTACTTC.

This clone was counted once. The rearrangement joins TRBV5-6 to TRBJ1-5, with 12 nucleotides matching TRBD1. J was trimmed by 3 bases and V by 4 bases; bases with no gene match: 2. The CDR3 has 15 amino acids. Germline CDR1 is SGHDT and CDR2 is YYEEEE. CDR3 protein: CASSGTGGNNQPQHF. DNA for the CDR3: TGTGCCAGCAGCGGGACAGGGGGCAACAATCAGCCCCAGCATTTT.

The V call is TRBV5-1, the J call TRBJ2-3, with 13 nucleotides matching TRBD2. V shed 4 bases, J shed 6 bases, and the junction held 5 bases outside the gene matches. The germline V gene has CDR1 SGHRS and CDR2 YFSETQ. This CDR3 comprises 15 residues. CDR3 coding DNA: TGCGCCAGCAGCAGGACTAGCGGGAGCGGTGATACGCAGTATTTT. Translation gives CASSRTSGSGDTQYF. Drawing the rest from reference TRBV5-1 and TRBJ2-3, the complete variable domain is KAGVTQTPRYLIKTRGQQVTLSCSPISGHRSVSWYQQTPGQGLQFLFEYFSETQRNKGNFPGRFSGRQFSNSRSEMNVSTLELGDSALYLCASSRTSGSGDTQYFGPGTRLTVL.

The chain combines TRBV5-1 with TRBJ2-2; D is possibly TRBD1 (7 bases). Germline assignment: CDR1 SGHRS and CDR2 YFSETQ. The CDR3 extends over 15 amino acids. Trimming took off 4 bases at V and 1 base at J, with 11 bases between the two ends. The CDR3 region has the DNA TGCGCCAGCAGCCGCGGGACAGAGAACACCGGGGAGCTGTTTTTT. Translating gives CASSRGTENTGELFF.

This clone is judged medium-sized (0.01 to 0.1%). The chain combines TRBV5-8 with TRBJ1-1, with D possibly matching TRBD1 (5 bases). Trimming took off 4 bases at V and 1 base at J, with 11 bases between the two ends. The germline V gene encodes CDR1 SGHTS and CDR2 YDEGEE. This CDR3 comprises 14 residues. The CDR3 DNA reads as TGTGCCAGCAGCCTCGACAGCAGGAACACTGAAGCTTTCTTT. This sequence encodes CASSLDSRNTEAFF.

This clone was observed at least ten times. The chain recombines TRBV5-5 with TRBJ1-2; D is unclear. Germline loops: CDR1 SGHKS, CDR2 YYEKEE (reference sequence). The V gene lost 1 base and the J gene lost 14 bases, with 12 bases spanning the gap. The CDR3 is 11 residues long. CDR3 DNA: TGTGCCAGCAGCTTGAGTCCGAGAGGTACCTTC. It specifies CASSLSPRGTF.

This rearrangement joins TRBV9 to TRBJ1-2, with D possibly matching TRBD1 (5 bases). Germline V gene data show CDR1 as SGDLS and CDR2 as YYNGEE. V was pared by 3 bases and J by 2 bases, with 14 bases between. The CDR3 is 15 residues long. The CDR3: CASSAARGENYGYTF. The CDR3 DNA is TGTGCCAGCAGCGCCGCTCGGGGGGAGAACTATGGCTACACCTTC.

V and J are TRBV7-3 and TRBJ2-2; possible D gene TRBD1, 6 bases. In germline, CDR1 is SGHTA, CDR2 FQGTGA. V was clipped by 3 bases and J by 6 bases, with 23 bases between them. The CDR3 totals 18 residues. The CDR3, as DNA: TGTGCCAGCAGCTTCTTTGGTCCGACAGGCAAGGGGTCCGGGGAGCTGTTTTTT. It codes for CASSFFGPTGKGSGELFF.

The J gene is TRBJ1-1, the V gene TRBV30; 8 positions match TRBD1. The V gene end was trimmed by 0 bases and the J gene end by 5 bases; junction bases not matched to a gene: 5. The CDR3 totals 14 residues. CDR1 is GTSNPN, CDR2 SVGIG, per germline (reference sequence). The CDR3: CAWSVVRGLTEAFF. Written as DNA, the CDR3 is TGTGCCTGGAGTGTAGTCAGGGGGCTGACTGAAGCTTTCTTT.

The chain recombines TRBV5-8 with TRBJ2-4, with 7 bases identical to TRBD2. J was trimmed by 2 bases and V by 1 base; bases with no gene match: 9. Germline values: CDR1 SGHTS, CDR2 YDEGEE. CDR3 size: 17 residues. In DNA, the CDR3 is TGTGCCAGCAGCTTGTTTAGTGGGGGAGGGACCAAAAACATTCAGTACTTC. Translation gives CASSLFSGGGTKNIQYF.

The chain couples TRBV4-3 to TRBJ2-3; no reliable D call. Germline lookup yields CDR1 LGHNA and CDR2 YSLEER. V lost 1 base and J 0 bases, leaving 2 bases between the germline ends. CDR3 length equals 13 residues. The CDR3 region has the DNA TGCGCCAGCAGCCAAGTAAGCACAGATACGCAGTATTTT. Encoded protein: CASSQVSTDTQYF.

The chain has TRBV6-4 and TRBJ1-6; D not certain. V was trimmed by 6 bases and J by 3 bases, leaving 9 bases between them. There are 14 residues in the CDR3. CDR1 and CDR2 from the germline V gene are MRHNA and SNTAGT. CDR3 region: CASSESVYNSPLHF. CDR3 nucleotides: TGTGCCAGCAGCGAAAGCGTCTATAATTCACCCCTCCACTTT.

This chain connects TRBV4-1 to TRBJ2-1; 9 positions match TRBD1. The CDR3 totals 13 residues. Germline V gene data show CDR1 as MGHRA and CDR2 as YSYEKL. V trimming: 0 bases; J trimming: 15 bases; junction bases outside the gene matches: 6. The CDR3 loop reads CASSQDPGTGRFF. The CDR3 bases are TGCGCCAGCAGCCAAGATCCGGGGACAGGGCGGTTCTTC.

The rearrangement links TRBV2 to TRBJ2-3, with 8 bases aligning to TRBD2. Germline-derived CDR1 and CDR2 are SNHLY and FYNNEI. CDR3 length: 16 amino acids. V lost 3 bases to trimming and J lost 1 base; unmatched junction nucleotides: 6. The CDR3 nucleotides are TGTGCCAGCAGTGATACAGGGCGGGGGGGCACAGATACGCAGTATTTT. As protein: CASSDTGRGGTDTQYF.

This chain connects TRBV19 to TRBJ1-5; D ambiguous. Trimming removed 5 bases at V and 3 bases at J, with 8 bases between. The germline CDR1 and CDR2 sequences are LNHDA and SQIVND (reference sequence). The CDR3 is 13 residues long. The CDR3 region has the DNA TGTGCCAGTAGTGTGGAGTTCAATCAGCCCCAGCATTTT. Translated, it gives CASSVEFNQPQHF.